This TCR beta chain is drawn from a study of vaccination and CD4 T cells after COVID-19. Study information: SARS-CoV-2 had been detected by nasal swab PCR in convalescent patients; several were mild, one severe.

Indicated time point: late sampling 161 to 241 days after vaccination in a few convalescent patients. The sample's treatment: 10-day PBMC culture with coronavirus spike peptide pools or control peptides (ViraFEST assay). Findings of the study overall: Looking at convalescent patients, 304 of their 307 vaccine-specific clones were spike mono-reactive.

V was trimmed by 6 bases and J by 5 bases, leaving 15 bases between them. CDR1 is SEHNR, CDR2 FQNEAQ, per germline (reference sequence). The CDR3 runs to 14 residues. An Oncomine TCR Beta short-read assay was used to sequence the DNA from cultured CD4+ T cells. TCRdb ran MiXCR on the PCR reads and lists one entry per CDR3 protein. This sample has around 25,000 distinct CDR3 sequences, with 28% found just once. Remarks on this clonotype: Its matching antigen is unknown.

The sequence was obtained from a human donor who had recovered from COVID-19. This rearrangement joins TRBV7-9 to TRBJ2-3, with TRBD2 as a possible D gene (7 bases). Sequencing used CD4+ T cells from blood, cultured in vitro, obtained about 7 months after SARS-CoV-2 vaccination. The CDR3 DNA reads TGTGCCAGCAGACAACGGGGGGCCGGAGATACGCAGTATTTT. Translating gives CASRQRGAGDTQYF.